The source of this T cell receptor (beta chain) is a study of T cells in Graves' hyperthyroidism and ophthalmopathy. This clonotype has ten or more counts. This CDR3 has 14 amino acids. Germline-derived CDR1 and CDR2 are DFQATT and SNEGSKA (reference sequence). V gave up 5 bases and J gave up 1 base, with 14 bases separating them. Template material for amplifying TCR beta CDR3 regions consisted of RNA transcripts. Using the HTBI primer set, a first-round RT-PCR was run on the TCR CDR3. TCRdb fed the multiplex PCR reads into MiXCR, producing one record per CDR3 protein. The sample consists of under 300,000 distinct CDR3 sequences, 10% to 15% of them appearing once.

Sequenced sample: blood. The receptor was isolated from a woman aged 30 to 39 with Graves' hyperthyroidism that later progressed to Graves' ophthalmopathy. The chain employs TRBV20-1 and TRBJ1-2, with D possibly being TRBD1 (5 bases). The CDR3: CSAYRTLNNYGYTF. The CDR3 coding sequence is TGCAGTGCTTACCGGACACTGAATAACTATGGCTACACCTTC.